This TCR beta chain was obtained from a study of CD8 T cells in ankylosing spondylitis. Germline CDR1 is SGDLS and CDR2 is YYNGEE. The CDR3 has 16 amino acids. V shed 0 bases, J shed 4 bases, and the junction held 7 bases outside the gene matches. This clonotype was seen repeatedly, ten times or more. TCRdb analysed the 5' RACE reads with MiXCR anew, one entry per CDR3 protein. The sample shows 35,000 to 50,000 distinct CDR3 sequences, less than 4% of them seen only once. The chain has TRBV9 and TRBJ2-1; TRBD2 aligns across 7 bases. The origin of this receptor is a male donor with ankylosing spondylitis or in good health (not recorded which). The material sequenced was blood, either unsorted or a sorted T cell fraction (not recorded which). The CDR3 here is CASSVGGRAGYNEQFF. The CDR3 DNA sequence: TGTGCCAGCAGCGTAGGGGGGAGGGCCGGTTACAATGAGCAGTTCTTC.